One and the same sample provided the 9 T cell receptor beta chains below, sequenced in a study of CD8 T cells in Susac syndrome. With random hexamers, roughly 0.5 to 1 ug RNA was reverse transcribed. In TCRdb, the immunoSEQ multiplex PCR reads were re-called with MiXCR into one record per CDR3 protein. The sample carries approximately 140,000 distinct CDR3 sequences, around 75% recorded once. The sequencing input was CD8+ T cells from PBMCs. These TCRs come from a human donor with multiple sclerosis.

V and J are TRBV5-1 and TRBJ1-6; D is undetermined. The ends were cut back, 1 base at V and 11 bases at J, with 16 bases in the middle. Germline CDR1 is SGHRS and CDR2 is YFSETQ. This CDR3 has 15 residues. The CDR3 region is CASSLRSGDPTPLHF. CDR3 coding DNA: TGCGCCAGCAGCTTGAGGTCGGGTGATCCGACACCCCTCCACTTT.

A remark on this clonotype: One end of the junction varies from germline; a read error may be responsible. The chain recombines TRBV6-5 with TRBJ2-7; 8 bases line up with TRBD1. Germline V gene lookup returns CDR1 MNHEY and CDR2 SVGAGI. The CDR3 length is 13 residues. The CDR3 DNA is TGTGCCATCAGTTACACAGGGGGGAACGAGCAGTACTTC. Encoded protein: CAISYTGGNEQYF.

The chain has TRBV6-6 and TRBJ2-1; TRBD1 might be the D (6 bases). The CDR3 length is 15 residues. Deletions cut 0 bases from V and 7 bases from J, with 13 bases between. CDR1 MNHNY and CDR2 SVGAGI come from the germline V gene (reference sequence). DNA of the CDR3: TGTGCCAGCAGTTACTCGATCGAGGGGGTGAATGAGCAGTTCTTC. Protein product: CASSYSIEGVNEQFF.

This clonotype was observed once. The gene calls are TRBV7-8 and TRBJ2-7; TRBD2 aligns across 10 bases. Germline-derived CDR1 and CDR2 are SGHVS and FQNEAQ. CDR3 length: 15 residues. The trim removed 1 base at V and 3 bases at J, leaving 3 bases unmatched. The CDR3, as DNA: TGTGCCAGCAGCTTAGAGCCTAGCGGGAGCTACGAGCAGTACGTC. It is translated as CASSLEPSGSYEQYV.

The chain recombines TRBV19 with TRBJ2-1, with D possibly matching TRBD2 (6 bases). The CDR3 runs 12 residues. The V end was cut by 3 bases, the J end by 9 bases, with 9 bases between. Germline V gives CDR1 LNHDA, CDR2 SQIVND (reference sequence). CDR3 sequence: CASSIGSTEQFF. The CDR3 DNA sequence: TGTGCCAGTAGTATCGGGAGTACTGAGCAGTTCTTC. The full variable domain, with the rest looked up from reference TRBV19 and TRBJ2-1, is DGGITQSPKYLFRKEGQNVTLSCEQNLNHDAMYWYRQDPGQGLRLIYYSQIVNDFQKGDIAEGYSVSREKKESFPLTVTSAQKNPTAFYLCASSIGSTEQFFGPGTRLTVL.

The J gene is TRBJ2-1, the V gene TRBV6-5, with no clear D. Germline CDR1 and CDR2: MNHEY and SVGAGI. This CDR3 is 12 amino acids long. V lost 2 bases and J lost 9, with 8 bases in between. CDR3 in DNA: TGTGCCAGCAGTTACGTTGGTGCTGAGCAGTTCTTC. This translates into CASSYVGAEQFF.

This clonotype is medium-sized by share. The rearrangement uses TRBV6-1 and TRBJ2-7, with D unclear. Looked up from germline, CDR1 is MNHNS and CDR2 is SASEGT. The V and J ends lost 4 bases and 2 bases respectively, with 3 bases between them. This CDR3 contains 11 residues. The CDR3 DNA reads as TGTGCCAGCAGTGTTACCTACGAGCAGTACTTC. This encodes CASSVTYEQYF.

The rearrangement joins TRBV4-2 to TRBJ1-3; D gene uncertain. The CDR3 spans 18 residues. V lost 1 base to trimming and J lost 0 bases, with 16 bases between them. Germline CDR1 and CDR2: LGHNA and YNFKEQ. This chain's CDR3 is CASSQVRDVWGSGNTIYF. In DNA, the CDR3 is TGTGCCAGCAGCCAAGTGCGGGATGTCTGGGGCTCTGGAAACACCATATATTTT.

The V and J genes are TRBV4-1 and TRBJ1-4; 7 bases map to TRBD1. Germline V gene lookup returns CDR1 MGHRA and CDR2 YSYEKL. The CDR3 sequence is 14 residues long. With 2 bases clipped from V and 5 bases from J, the junction kept 2 bases outside the gene matches. The CDR3 spells CASSQRQGNEKLFF. Here the CDR3 DNA reads TGCGCCAGCAGCCAAAGACAGGGCAATGAAAAACTGTTTTTT.